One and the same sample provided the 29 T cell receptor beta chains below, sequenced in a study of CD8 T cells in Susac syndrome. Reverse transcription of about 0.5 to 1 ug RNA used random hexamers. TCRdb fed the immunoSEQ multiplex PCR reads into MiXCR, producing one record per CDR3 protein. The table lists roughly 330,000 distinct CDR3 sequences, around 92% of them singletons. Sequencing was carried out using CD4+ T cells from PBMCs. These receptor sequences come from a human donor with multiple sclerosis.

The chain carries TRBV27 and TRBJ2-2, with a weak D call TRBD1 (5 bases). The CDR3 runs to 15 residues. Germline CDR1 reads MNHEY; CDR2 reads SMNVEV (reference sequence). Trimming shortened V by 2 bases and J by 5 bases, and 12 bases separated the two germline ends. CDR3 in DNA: TGTGCCAGCAGTTTAGGGGCCGGAGATACCGGGGAGCTGTTTTTT. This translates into CASSLGAGDTGELFF.

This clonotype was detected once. The CDR3 loop reads CASSLVGGQGRRTEAFF. The CDR3 coding sequence is TGTGCCAGCAGCTTAGTAGGGGGCCAGGGGAGAAGGACTGAAGCTTTCTTT. The J gene is TRBJ1-1, the V gene TRBV7-9; 7 nucleotides line up with TRBD1. Germline loops: CDR1 SEHNR, CDR2 FQNEAQ (reference sequence). After removal of 1 base from V and 5 bases from J, the junction contained 13 bases not matched to a gene. The CDR3 is 17 residues long.

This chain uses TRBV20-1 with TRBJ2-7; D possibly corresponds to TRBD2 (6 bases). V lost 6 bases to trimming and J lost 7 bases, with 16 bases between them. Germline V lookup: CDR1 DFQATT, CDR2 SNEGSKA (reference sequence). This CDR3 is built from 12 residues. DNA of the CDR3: TGCAGTGCGTGGGGCCGGGCGGGGGAGCAGTACTTC. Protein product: CSAWGRAGEQYF.

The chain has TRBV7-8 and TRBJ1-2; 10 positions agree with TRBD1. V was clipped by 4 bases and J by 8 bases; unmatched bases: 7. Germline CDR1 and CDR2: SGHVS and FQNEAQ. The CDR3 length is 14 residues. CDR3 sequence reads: CASSWTGGSNGYTF. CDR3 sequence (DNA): TGTGCCAGCAGCTGGACAGGGGGGAGTAACGGCTACACCTTC.

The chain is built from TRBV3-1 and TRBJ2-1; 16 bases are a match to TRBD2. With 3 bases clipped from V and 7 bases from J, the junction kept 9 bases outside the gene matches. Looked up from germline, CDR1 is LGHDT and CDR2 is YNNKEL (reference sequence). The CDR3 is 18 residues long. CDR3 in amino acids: CASSQVGLAGGQGNEQFF. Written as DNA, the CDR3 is TGTGCCAGCAGCCAGGTGGGACTAGCGGGAGGGCAGGGGAATGAGCAGTTCTTC.

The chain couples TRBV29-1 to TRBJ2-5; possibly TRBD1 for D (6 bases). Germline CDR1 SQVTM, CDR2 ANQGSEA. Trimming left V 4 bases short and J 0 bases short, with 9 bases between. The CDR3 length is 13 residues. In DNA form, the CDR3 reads TGCAGCGTTGTGGGGGCAGACCAAGAGACCCAGTACTTC. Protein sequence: CSVVGADQETQYF.

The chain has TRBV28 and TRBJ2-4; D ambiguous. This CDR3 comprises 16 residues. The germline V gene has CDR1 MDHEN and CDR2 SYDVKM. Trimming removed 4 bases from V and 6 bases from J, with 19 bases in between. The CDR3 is CASSSPATQRRNIQYF. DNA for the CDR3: TGTGCCAGCAGTTCCCCTGCAACACAGAGGAGAAACATTCAGTACTTC.

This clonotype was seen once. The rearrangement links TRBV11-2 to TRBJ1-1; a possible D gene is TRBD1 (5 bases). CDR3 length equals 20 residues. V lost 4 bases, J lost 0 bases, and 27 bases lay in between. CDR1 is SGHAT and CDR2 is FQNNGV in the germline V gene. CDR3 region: CASSSLHIGRVVNVNTEAFF. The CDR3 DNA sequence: TGTGCCAGCAGCTCCCTCCATATCGGCAGGGTTGTCAATGTGAACACTGAAGCTTTCTTT.

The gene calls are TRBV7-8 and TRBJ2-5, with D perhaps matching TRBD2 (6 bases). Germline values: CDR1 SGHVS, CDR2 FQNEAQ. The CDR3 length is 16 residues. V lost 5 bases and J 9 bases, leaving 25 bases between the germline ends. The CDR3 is CASSPLGGLLGVAQYF. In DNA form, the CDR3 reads TGTGCCAGCAGCCCCTTGGGGGGACTTTTAGGAGTGGCCCAGTACTTC.

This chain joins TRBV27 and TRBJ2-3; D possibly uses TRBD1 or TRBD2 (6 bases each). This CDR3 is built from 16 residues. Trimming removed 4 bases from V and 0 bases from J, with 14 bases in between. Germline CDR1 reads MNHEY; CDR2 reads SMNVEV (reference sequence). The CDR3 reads CASSSPRGRSTDTQYF. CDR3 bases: TGTGCCAGCAGTTCCCCTAGGGGGAGGAGCACAGATACGCAGTATTTT.

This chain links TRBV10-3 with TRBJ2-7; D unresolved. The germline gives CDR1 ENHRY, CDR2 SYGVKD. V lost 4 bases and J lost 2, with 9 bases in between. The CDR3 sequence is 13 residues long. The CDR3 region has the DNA TGTGCCATCAGTGCGGCGGTACCCTACGAGCAGTACTTC. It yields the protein CAISAAVPYEQYF.

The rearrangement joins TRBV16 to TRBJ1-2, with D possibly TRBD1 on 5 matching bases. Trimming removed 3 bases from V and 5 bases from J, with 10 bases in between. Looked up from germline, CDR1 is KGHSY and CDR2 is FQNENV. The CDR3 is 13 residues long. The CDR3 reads CASSQLTEYGYTF. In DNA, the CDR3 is TGTGCCAGCAGCCAGCTGACAGAATATGGCTACACCTTC.

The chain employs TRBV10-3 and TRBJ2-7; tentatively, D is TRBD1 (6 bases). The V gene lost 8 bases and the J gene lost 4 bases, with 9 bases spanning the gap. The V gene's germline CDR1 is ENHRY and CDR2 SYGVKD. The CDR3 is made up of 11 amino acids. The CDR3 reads CAIGQGYEQYF. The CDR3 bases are TGTGCCATCGGGCAGGGGTACGAGCAGTACTTC.

CDR3 in DNA: TGTGCCAGTGGACGGACCGCGAACACCGGGGAGCTGTTTTTT. Translated: CASGRTANTGELFF. V gene TRBV3-1 combines with J gene TRBJ2-2; D is unresolved. V was cut by 9 bases and J by 0 bases, with 11 bases left in between. This CDR3 has 14 amino acids. Per the germline V gene, CDR1 is LGHDT and CDR2 is YNNKEL (reference sequence).

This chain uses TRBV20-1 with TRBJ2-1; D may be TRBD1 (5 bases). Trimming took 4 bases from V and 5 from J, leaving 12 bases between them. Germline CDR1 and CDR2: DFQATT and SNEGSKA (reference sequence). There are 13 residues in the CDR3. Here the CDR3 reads CSAINQGNNEQFF. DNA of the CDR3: TGCAGTGCTATTAATCAGGGAAACAATGAGCAGTTCTTC.

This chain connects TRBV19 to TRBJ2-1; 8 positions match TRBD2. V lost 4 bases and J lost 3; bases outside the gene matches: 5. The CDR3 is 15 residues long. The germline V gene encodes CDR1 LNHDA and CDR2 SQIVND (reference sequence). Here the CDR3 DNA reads TGTGCCAGTAGTAAAAGCGGGAGCCTCTACAATGAGCAGTTCTTC. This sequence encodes CASSKSGSLYNEQFF. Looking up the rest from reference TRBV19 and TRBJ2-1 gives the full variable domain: DGGITQSPKYLFRKEGQNVTLSCEQNLNHDAMYWYRQDPGQGLRLIYYSQIVNDFQKGDIAEGYSVSREKKESFPLTVTSAQKNPTAFYLCASSKSGSLYNEQFFGPGTRLTVL.

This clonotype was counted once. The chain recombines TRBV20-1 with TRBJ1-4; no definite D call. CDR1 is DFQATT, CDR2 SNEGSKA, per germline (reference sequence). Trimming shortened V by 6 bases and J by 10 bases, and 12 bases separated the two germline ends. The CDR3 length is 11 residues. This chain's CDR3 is CSATEAGKLFF. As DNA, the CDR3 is TGCAGTGCCACCGAGGCGGGAAAACTGTTTTTT.

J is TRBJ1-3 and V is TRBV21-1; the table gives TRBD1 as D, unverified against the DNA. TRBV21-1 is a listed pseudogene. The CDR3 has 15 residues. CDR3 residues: CASSNLIPCGNTIYF. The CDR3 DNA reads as TGTGCCAGCAGCAACCTAATCCCCTGCGGAAACACCATATATTTT.

The CDR3 spells CASRLNRDSLSNQPQHF. CDR3 DNA: TGCGCCAGCAGATTAAACCGGGACTCCTTAAGCAATCAGCCCCAGCATTTT. The rearrangement joins TRBV10-1 to TRBJ1-5; a possible D gene is TRBD1 (5 bases). The length of the CDR3 is 17 residues. Deletions cut 6 bases from V and 1 base from J, with 19 bases between. Germline lookup yields CDR1 WNHNN and CDR2 SYGVQD (reference sequence).

CDR3 DNA sequence: TGCAGTGTAGACGGGAAGGGGCGGAATGAGCAGTTCTTC. This codes for CSVDGKGRNEQFF. The J gene is TRBJ2-1, the V gene TRBV20-1, with D tentatively TRBD1 or TRBD2 (5 bases each). V was pared by 7 bases and J by 7 bases, with 17 bases between. Germline CDR1 DFQATT, CDR2 SNEGSKA (reference sequence). The CDR3 is 13 amino acids.

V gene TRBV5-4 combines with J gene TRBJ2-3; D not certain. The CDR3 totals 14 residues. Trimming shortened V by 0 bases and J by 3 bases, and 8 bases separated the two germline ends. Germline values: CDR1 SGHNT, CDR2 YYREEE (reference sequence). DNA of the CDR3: TGTGCCAGCAGCTTGGAGGCTTTTACAGATACGCAGTATTTT. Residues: CASSLEAFTDTQYF.

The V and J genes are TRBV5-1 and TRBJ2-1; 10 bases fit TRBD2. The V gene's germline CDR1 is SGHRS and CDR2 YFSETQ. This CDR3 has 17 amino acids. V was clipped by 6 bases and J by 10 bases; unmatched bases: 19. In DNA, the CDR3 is TGCGCCAGCAATCGGGTGGCAGCGGGGGGGCGAAGTGGAGAGCAGTTCTTC. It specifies CASNRVAAGGRSGEQFF.

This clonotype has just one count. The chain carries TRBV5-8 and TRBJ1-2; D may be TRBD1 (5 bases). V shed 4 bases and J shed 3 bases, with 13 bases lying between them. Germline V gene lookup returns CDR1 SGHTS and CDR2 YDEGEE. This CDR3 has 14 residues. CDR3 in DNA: TGTGCCAGCAGCGCGGGACTGCCACACTATGGCTACACCTTC. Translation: CASSAGLPHYGYTF.

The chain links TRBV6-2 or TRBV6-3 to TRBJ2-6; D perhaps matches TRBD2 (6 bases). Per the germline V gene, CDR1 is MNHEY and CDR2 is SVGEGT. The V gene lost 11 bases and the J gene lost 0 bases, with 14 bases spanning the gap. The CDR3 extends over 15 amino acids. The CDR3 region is CAEGDSTSGANVLTF. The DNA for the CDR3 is TGTGCCGAAGGGGACTCTACCTCTGGGGCCAACGTCCTGACTTTC.

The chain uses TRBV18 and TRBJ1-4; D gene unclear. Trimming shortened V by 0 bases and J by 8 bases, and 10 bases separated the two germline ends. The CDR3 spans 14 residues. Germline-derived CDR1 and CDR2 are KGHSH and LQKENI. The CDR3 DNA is TGTGCCAGCTCACCACCTAGCACGAGCGAAAAACTGTTTTTT. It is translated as CASSPPSTSEKLFF.

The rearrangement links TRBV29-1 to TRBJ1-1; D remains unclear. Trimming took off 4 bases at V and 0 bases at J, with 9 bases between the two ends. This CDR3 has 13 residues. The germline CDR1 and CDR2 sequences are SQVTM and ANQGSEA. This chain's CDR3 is CSVGKLMNTEAFF. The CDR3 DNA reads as TGCAGCGTTGGAAAGTTAATGAACACTGAAGCTTTCTTT.

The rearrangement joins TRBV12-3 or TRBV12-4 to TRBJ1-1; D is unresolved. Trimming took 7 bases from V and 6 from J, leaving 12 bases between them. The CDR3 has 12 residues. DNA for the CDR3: TGTGCCAGCACCCGCTACGGGCCTGAAGCTTTCTTT. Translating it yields CASTRYGPEAFF.

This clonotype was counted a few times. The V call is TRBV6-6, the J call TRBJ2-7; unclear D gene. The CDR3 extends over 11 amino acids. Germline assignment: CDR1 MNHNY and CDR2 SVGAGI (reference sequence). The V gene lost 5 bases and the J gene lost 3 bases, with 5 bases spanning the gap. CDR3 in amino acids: CASSRDYEQYF. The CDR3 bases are TGTGCCAGCAGTAGGGACTACGAGCAGTACTTC.

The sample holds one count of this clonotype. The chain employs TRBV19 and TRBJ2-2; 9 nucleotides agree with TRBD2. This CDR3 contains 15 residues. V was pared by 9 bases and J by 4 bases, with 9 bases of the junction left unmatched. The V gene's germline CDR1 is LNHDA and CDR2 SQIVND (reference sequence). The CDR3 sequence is CASSSGRWGTGELFF. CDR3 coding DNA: TGTGCCAGCTCAAGCGGGAGGTGGGGCACCGGGGAGCTGTTTTTT.